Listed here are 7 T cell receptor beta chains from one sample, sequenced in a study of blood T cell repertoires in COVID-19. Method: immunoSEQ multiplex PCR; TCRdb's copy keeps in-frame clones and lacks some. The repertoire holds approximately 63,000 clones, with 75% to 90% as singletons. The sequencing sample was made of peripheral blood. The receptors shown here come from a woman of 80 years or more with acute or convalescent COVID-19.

The CDR3 sequence is CASKPGTAGEDTQYF. The CDR3 nucleotides are TGTGCCAGTAAGCCGGGGACAGCGGGTGAAGATACGCAGTATTTT. This sequence joins TRBV19 and TRBJ2-3, with a tentative D call TRBD1 (7 bases). The CDR3 runs to 15 residues. Germline assignment: CDR1 LNHDA and CDR2 SQIVND (reference sequence). With 7 bases removed from V and 5 bases from J, the gap between germline ends came to 19 bases.

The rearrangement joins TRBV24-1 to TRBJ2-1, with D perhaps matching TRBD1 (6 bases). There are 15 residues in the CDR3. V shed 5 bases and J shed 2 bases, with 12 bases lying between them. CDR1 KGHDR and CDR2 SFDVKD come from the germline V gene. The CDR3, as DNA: TGTGCCACCAGTGTCTCAGGGGATACCTACAATGAGCAGTTCTTC. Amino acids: CATSVSGDTYNEQFF.

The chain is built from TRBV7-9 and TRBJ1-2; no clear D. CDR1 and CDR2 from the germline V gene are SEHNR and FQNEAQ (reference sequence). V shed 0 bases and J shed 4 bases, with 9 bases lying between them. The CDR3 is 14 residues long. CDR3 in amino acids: CASSLAHSGYGYTF. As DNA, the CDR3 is TGTGCCAGCAGCTTAGCTCACAGTGGCTATGGCTACACCTTC.

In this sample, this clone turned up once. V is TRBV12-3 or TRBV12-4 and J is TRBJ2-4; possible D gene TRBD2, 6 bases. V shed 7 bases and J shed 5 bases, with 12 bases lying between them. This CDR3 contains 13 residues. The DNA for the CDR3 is TGTGCCAGCACCCGGGACTCCGAAAACATTCAGTACTTC. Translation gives CASTRDSENIQYF.

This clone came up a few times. The CDR3 nucleotides read TGTGCCAGCAGCCAAGATCCGGAGGGTCGCTATGGCTACACCTTC. Translated, it gives CASSQDPEGRYGYTF. The J gene is TRBJ1-2, the V gene TRBV3-1 (or the pseudogene TRBV3-2), with D uncertain. Germline V gene sequence: CDR1 LGHDT, CDR2 YNNKEL (reference sequence). This CDR3 is 15 amino acids long. The V and J ends lost 0 bases and 4 bases respectively, with 12 bases between them.

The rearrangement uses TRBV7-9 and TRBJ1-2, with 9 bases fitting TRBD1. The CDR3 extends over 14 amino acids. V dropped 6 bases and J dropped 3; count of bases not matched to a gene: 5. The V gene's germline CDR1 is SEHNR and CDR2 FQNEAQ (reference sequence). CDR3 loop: CASRRQGDYYGYTF. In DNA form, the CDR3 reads TGTGCCAGCAGGCGACAGGGGGATTACTATGGCTACACCTTC. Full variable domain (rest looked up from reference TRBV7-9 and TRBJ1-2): DTGVSQNPRHKITKRGQNVTFRCDPISEHNRLYWYRQTLGQGPEFLTYFQNEAQLEKSRLLSDRFSAERPKGSFSTLEIQRTEQGDSAMYLCASRRQGDYYGYTFGSGTRLTVV.

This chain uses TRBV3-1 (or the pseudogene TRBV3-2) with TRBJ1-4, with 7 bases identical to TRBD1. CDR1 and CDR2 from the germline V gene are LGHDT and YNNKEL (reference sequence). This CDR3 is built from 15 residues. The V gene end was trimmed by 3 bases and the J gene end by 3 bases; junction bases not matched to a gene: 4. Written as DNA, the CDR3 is TGTGCCAGCAGCCACAGACAGGGAGCTAATGAAAAACTGTTTTTT. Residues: CASSHRQGANEKLFF.